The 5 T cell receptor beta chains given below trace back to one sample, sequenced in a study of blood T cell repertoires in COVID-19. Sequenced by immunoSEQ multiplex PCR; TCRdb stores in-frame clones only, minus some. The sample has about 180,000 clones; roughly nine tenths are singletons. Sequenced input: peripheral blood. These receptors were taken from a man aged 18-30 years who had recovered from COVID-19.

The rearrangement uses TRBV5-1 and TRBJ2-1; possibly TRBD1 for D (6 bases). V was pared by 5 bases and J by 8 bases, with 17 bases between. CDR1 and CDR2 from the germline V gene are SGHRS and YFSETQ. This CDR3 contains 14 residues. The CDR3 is CASSRQDARDEQFF. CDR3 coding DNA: TGCGCCAGCAGTCGACAGGACGCCCGGGATGAGCAGTTCTTC.

In nucleotides, the CDR3 is TGTGCCAGCACCTATCAAAGGACAGACAACACTGAAGCTTTCTTT. As protein: CASTYQRTDNTEAFF. The genes are TRBV6-5 and TRBJ1-1; possibly TRBD1 for D (6 bases). Trimming removed 7 bases at V and 2 bases at J, with 17 bases between. This CDR3 region has 15 residues. CDR1 is MNHEY, CDR2 SVGAGI, per germline.

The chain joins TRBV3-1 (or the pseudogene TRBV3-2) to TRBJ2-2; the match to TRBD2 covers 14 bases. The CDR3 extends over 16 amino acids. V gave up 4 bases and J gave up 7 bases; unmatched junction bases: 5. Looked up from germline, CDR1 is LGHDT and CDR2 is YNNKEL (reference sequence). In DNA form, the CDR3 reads TGTGCCAGCAGCCCCGGACTAGCGGGAGGAGTCGGGGAGCTGTTTTTT. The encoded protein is CASSPGLAGGVGELFF.

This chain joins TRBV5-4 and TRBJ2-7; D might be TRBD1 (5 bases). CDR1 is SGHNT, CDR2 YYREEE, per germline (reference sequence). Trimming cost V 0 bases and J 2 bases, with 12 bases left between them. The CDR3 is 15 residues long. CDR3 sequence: CASSLEGNVPYEQYF. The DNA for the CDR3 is TGTGCCAGCAGCTTGGAGGGGAACGTCCCCTACGAGCAGTACTTC.

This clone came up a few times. CDR3 in DNA: TGCGCCAGCAGCTCGTCAGGGGGTATGGGCACTGAAGCTTTCTTT. Residues: CASSSSGGMGTEAFF. The rearrangement joins TRBV5-1 to TRBJ1-1, with 7 bases that match TRBD1. This CDR3 is 15 amino acids long. CDR1 is SGHRS and CDR2 is YFSETQ in the germline V gene. V was pared by 3 bases and J by 4 bases, with 9 bases of the junction left unmatched.